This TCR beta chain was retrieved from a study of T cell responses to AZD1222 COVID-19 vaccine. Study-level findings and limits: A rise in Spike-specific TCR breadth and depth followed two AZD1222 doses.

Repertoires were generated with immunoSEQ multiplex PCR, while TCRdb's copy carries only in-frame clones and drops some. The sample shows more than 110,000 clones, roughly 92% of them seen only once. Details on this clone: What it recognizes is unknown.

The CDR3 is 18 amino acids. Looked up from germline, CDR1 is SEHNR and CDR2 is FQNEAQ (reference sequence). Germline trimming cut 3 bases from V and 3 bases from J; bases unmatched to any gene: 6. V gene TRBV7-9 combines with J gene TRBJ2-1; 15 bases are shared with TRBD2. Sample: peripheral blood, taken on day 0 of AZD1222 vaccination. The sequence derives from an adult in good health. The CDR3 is CASSLGLAGGQLYNEQFF. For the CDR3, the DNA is TGTGCCAGCAGCTTGGGACTAGCGGGAGGTCAACTCTACAATGAGCAGTTCTTC.